Presented here are 15 T cell receptor beta chains from one specimen sequenced in a study of T cell changes during pregnancy in multiple sclerosis (dated 2019 in TCRdb). The library was prepared using the immunoSEQ multiplex PCR assay. This immuneACCESS table, as held by TCRdb, lists in-frame sequences with V and J called but not all clones. Of the missing ones, under half trace to an unresolved V gene in checked studies; the others have no known cause. The sample yields tens of thousands of clones; about 93% were counted once. Of the sample, less than 0.75% falls within the top ten clones. Sample: CD4+ T cells from peripheral blood mononuclear cells, taken in the third trimester of pregnancy. The receptors were sampled from a female donor with multiple sclerosis, enrolled in a pregnancy study.

This clone appeared once. CDR3 nucleotide sequence: TGTGCTAGTGGCACCACAGGGTCTCAGCCCCAGCATTTT. Its translation: CASGTTGSQPQHF. The V gene is TRBV12-5, the J gene TRBJ1-5; TRBD1 is a possible D gene (6 bases). Germline values: CDR1 LGHNT, CDR2 FRNRAP. The V and J ends lost 6 bases and 6 bases respectively, with 12 bases between them. This CDR3 spans 13 amino acids.

The chain joins TRBV5-4 to TRBJ1-2; D perhaps matches TRBD1 (6 bases). This CDR3 region has 13 residues. Trimming cost V 4 bases and J 4 bases, with 11 bases left between them. In germline, CDR1 is SGHNT, CDR2 YYREEE (reference sequence). CDR3 coding DNA: TGTGCCAGCAGCCCAAGGGGGAGCTATGGCTACACCTTC. Translating it yields CASSPRGSYGYTF.

This chain links TRBV7-2 with TRBJ2-2; possibly TRBD2 for D (6 bases). From germline, CDR1 is SGHTA and CDR2 FQGNSA. V lost 2 bases, J lost 4 bases, and 11 bases lay in between. This CDR3 comprises 15 residues. The CDR3 reads CASSLRREATGELFF. The CDR3, as DNA: TGTGCCAGCAGCTTACGGAGGGAGGCCACCGGGGAGCTGTTTTTT. Full variable domain (remainder filled in from reference TRBV7-2 and TRBJ2-2): GAGVSQSPSNKVTEKGKDVELRCDPISGHTALYWYRQSLGQGLEFLIYFQGNSAPDKSGLPSDRFSAERTGGSVSTLTIQRTQQEDSAVYLCASSLRREATGELFFGEGSRLTVL.

The V call is TRBV5-1, the J call TRBJ2-3, with TRBD1 as a possible D gene (6 bases). The V gene's germline CDR1 is SGHRS and CDR2 YFSETQ. The V end lost 3 bases, the J end lost 4 bases, and 15 bases lay between the germline ends. The CDR3 loop spans 15 amino acids. This CDR3 reads CASSSYRASADTQYF. DNA of the CDR3: TGCGCCAGCAGCTCCTACAGGGCGAGCGCAGATACGCAGTATTTT. The whole variable domain, filled in from reference TRBV5-1 and TRBJ2-3, reads KAGVTQTPRYLIKTRGQQVTLSCSPISGHRSVSWYQQTPGQGLQFLFEYFSETQRNKGNFPGRFSGRQFSNSRSEMNVSTLELGDSALYLCASSSYRASADTQYFGPGTRLTVL.

This chain connects TRBV28 to TRBJ2-6; no firm D call. The CDR3 is 15 residues long. Between the trimmed V and J ends, which lost 3 bases and 0 bases, there was a span of 6 bases. Germline V gives CDR1 MDHEN, CDR2 SYDVKM. As DNA, the CDR3 is TGTGCCAGCAGTTTTTTGAGCTCTGGGGCCAACGTCCTGACTTTC. Translation: CASSFLSSGANVLTF.

The chain combines TRBV7-6 with TRBJ2-1; 8 bases line up with TRBD2. Trimming removed 3 bases from V and 0 bases from J; junction bases left unmatched: 4. Germline CDR1 and CDR2: SGHVS and FNYEAQ. The CDR3 is 16 amino acids. CDR3 in amino acids: CASSFTSGGSYNEQFF. The CDR3 DNA sequence: TGTGCCAGCAGCTTTACTAGCGGAGGCTCCTACAATGAGCAGTTCTTC.

This chain uses TRBV15 with TRBJ2-2, with 8 bases fitting TRBD1. This CDR3 comprises 15 residues. The V and J ends lost 3 bases and 5 bases, in that order; junction bases with no gene match: 5. Germline V gene data show CDR1 as LNHNV and CDR2 as YYDKDF (reference sequence). The CDR3 nucleotides read TGTGCCACCAGCAGGGACAGGGAGAGAACCGGGGAGCTGTTTTTT. Amino acid sequence: CATSRDRERTGELFF.

The J gene is TRBJ2-3, the V gene TRBV7-3; 9 bases are shared with TRBD2. This CDR3 has 17 amino acids. J lost 4 bases, V lost 3 bases, and 11 bases had no gene match. Germline V CDR1 and CDR2: SGHTA, FQGTGA. This CDR3 is CASSLGPSGGFADTQYF. In DNA, the CDR3 is TGTGCCAGCAGCTTGGGGCCAAGCGGGGGGTTTGCAGATACGCAGTATTTT.

The chain recombines TRBV7-6 with TRBJ2-5; TRBD1 might be the D (6 bases). Looked up from germline, CDR1 is SGHVS and CDR2 is FNYEAQ. Trimming took 5 bases from V and 4 from J, leaving 14 bases between them. The CDR3 sequence is 14 residues long. DNA of the CDR3: TGTGCCAGCAGCGCAGGGGCCCCCCCAGAGACCCAGTACTTC. Residues: CASSAGAPPETQYF. Using reference TRBV7-6 and TRBJ2-5 for the parts outside the CDR3, the full variable domain is GAGVSQSPRYKVTKRGQDVALRCDPISGHVSLYWYRQALGQGPEFLTYFNYEAQQDKSGLPNDRFSAERPEGSISTLTIQRTEQRDSAMYRCASSAGAPPETQYFGPGTRLLVL.

V usage is TRBV9 and J usage is TRBJ2-1; no reliable D call. The germline CDR1 and CDR2 sequences are SGDLS and YYNGEE. V lost 0 bases to trimming and J lost 0 bases, with 10 bases between them. This CDR3 contains 16 residues. The CDR3 protein is CASSVAPGISYNEQFF. The CDR3 bases are TGTGCCAGCAGCGTAGCCCCAGGCATCTCCTACAATGAGCAGTTCTTC.

The V call is TRBV6-4, the J call TRBJ1-1; D ambiguous. The CDR3 covers 15 residues. The germline gives CDR1 MRHNA, CDR2 SNTAGT. The V gene lost 3 bases and the J gene lost 0 bases, with 11 bases spanning the gap. The CDR3 DNA reads as TGTGCCAGCAGTGATCAGGAAGTTCTGAACACTGAAGCTTTCTTT. It encodes CASSDQEVLNTEAFF.

The chain uses TRBV5-1 and TRBJ2-1; TRBD2 matches at 12 bases. Per the germline V gene, CDR1 is SGHRS and CDR2 is YFSETQ. Trimming cost V 4 bases and J 8 bases; bases outside gene matches: 10. The CDR3 spans 16 residues. CDR3 amino acids: CASSPLTSGGWDEQFF. The CDR3 DNA is TGCGCCAGCAGCCCCCTAACTAGCGGGGGGTGGGATGAGCAGTTCTTC.

The J gene is TRBJ2-5, the V gene TRBV7-2, with D tentatively TRBD2 (6 bases). Trimming cost V 5 bases and J 2 bases, with 12 bases left between them. The CDR3 length is 14 residues. Germline-derived CDR1 and CDR2 are SGHTA and FQGNSA. CDR3 sequence reads: CASSKSGSQETQYF. The CDR3 DNA is TGTGCCAGCAGCAAATCCGGGAGTCAAGAGACCCAGTACTTC.

The chain employs TRBV20-1 and TRBJ2-7; no definite D call. This CDR3 is 10 amino acids long. The germline V gene encodes CDR1 DFQATT and CDR2 SNEGSKA (reference sequence). Trimming left V 4 bases short and J 6 bases short, with 7 bases between. The CDR3, as DNA: TGCAGTGCTATAATCTCCGAGCAGTACTTC. It yields the protein CSAIISEQYF.

The V gene is TRBV7-8, the J gene TRBJ1-1; 8 bases map to TRBD1. Trimming cost V 4 bases and J 1 base; bases outside gene matches: 8. The V gene's germline CDR1 is SGHVS and CDR2 FQNEAQ. This CDR3 is built from 16 residues. The CDR3 spells CASSWSGQGKNTEAFF. CDR3 nucleotide sequence: TGTGCCAGCAGCTGGAGCGGACAGGGAAAGAACACTGAAGCTTTCTTT. Complete variable domain (other parts from reference TRBV7-8 and TRBJ1-1): GAGVSQSPRYKVAKRGQDVALRCDPISGHVSLFWYQQALGQGPEFLTYFQNEAQLDKSGLPSDRFFAERPEGSVSTLKIQRTQQEDSAVYLCASSWSGQGKNTEAFFGQGTRLTVV.